This T cell receptor (beta chain) was identified during a study of cytomegalovirus exposure and HLA in healthy donors. Regarding the study as a whole: TCR beta sequences numbering more than 15,000 were associated with HLA alleles at 0.05 false discovery rate in a later analysis. With high specificity and sensitivity, the classifier reportedly diagnosed cytomegalovirus status. A later analysis found TCR association rates differed by HLA locus, highest for DRB1 and lowest for HLA-C.

The trim removed 5 bases at V and 0 bases at J, leaving 1 base unmatched. Germline lookup yields CDR1 MRHNA and CDR2 SNTAGT. This CDR3 has 14 residues. Remarks on this clone: What it recognizes is unknown.

Both 60 Vbeta primers and 13 Jbeta primers went into the PCR. Methods used by the authors: Counted up in a later analysis, unique TCR beta chains came to 65 million to 80 million, with around 9.9 million shared. The repertoire was sequenced with immunoSEQ multiplex PCR; TCRdb's copy has only in-frame clones and lacks some. V and J calls and clone size are copied from that table; D and trimming were computed from the DNA. The table records roughly 100,000 clones, approximately 82% of them present only once. Sequencing input: PBMCs. The chain is built from TRBV6-4 and TRBJ2-1, with TRBD1 matching over 7 bases. This TCR was sampled from a man aged 40-49 years in good health and CMV-seronegative. CDR3 bases: TGTGCCAGCAGTAGGGACAGCTCCTACAATGAGCAGTTCTTC. Protein sequence: CASSRDSSYNEQFF.